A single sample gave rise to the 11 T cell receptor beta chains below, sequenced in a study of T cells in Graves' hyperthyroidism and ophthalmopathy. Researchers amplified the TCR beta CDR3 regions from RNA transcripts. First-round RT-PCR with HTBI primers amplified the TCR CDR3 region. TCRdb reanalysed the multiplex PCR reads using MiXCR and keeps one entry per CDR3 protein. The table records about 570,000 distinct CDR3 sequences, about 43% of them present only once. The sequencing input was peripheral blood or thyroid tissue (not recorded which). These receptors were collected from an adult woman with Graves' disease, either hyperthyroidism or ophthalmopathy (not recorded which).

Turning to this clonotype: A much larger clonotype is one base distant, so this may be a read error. The CDR3 spells CASSREGLDWPLHF. The CDR3 DNA reads as TGTGCCAGCAGCCGGGAGGGCCTCGATTGGCCCCTCCACTTT. This rearrangement joins TRBV27 to TRBJ1-6; D gene unclear. CDR1 and CDR2 (germline): MNHEY, SMNVEV (reference sequence). The ends were cut back, 6 bases at V and 13 bases at J, with 19 bases in the middle. CDR3 size: 14 residues.

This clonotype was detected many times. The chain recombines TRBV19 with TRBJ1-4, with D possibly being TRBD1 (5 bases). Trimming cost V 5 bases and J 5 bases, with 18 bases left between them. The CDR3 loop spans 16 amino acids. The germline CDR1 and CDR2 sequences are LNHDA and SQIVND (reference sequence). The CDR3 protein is CASSGGTDRRNEKLFF. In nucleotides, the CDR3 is TGTGCCAGTAGTGGAGGGACGGATCGTAGAAATGAAAAACTGTTTTTT.

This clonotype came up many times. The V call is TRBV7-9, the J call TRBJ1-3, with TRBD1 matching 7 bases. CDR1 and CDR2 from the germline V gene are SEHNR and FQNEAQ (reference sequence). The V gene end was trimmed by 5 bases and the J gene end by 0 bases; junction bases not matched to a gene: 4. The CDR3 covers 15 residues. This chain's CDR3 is CASSGGQSSGNTIYF. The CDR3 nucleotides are TGTGCCAGCAGCGGGGGACAGAGCTCTGGAAACACCATATATTTT.

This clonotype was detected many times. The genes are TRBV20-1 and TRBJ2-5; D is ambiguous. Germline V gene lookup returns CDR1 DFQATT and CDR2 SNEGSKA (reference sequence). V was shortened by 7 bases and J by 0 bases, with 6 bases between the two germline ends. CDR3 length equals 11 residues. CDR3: CSGTHQETQYF. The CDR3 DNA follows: TGCAGTGGTACCCACCAAGAGACCCAGTACTTC.

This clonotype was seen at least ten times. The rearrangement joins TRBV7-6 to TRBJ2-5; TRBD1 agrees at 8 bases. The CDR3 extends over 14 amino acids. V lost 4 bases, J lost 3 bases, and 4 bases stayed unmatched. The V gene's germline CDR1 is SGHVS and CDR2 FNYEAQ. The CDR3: CASSYSDREETQYF. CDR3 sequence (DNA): TGTGCCAGCAGCTATTCGGACAGGGAAGAGACCCAGTACTTC.

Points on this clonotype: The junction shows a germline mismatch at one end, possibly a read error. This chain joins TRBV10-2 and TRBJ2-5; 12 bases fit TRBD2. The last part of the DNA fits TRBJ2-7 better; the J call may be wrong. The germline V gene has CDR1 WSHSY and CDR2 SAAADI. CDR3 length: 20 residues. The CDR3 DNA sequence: TGCACCAGCGGTGACCCCTCGTTCGTAAGACTAGCGGGAGTCCCTTACGAGCAGTACTTC. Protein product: CTSGDPSFVRLAGVPYEQYF.

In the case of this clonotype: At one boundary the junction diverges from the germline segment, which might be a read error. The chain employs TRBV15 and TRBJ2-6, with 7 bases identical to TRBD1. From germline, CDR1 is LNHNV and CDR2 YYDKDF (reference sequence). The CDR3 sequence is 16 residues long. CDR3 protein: CATSRDRITGDNVLTF. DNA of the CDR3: TGTGCCACCAGCAGAGATCGTATTACAGGGGACAACGTCCTGACTTTC.

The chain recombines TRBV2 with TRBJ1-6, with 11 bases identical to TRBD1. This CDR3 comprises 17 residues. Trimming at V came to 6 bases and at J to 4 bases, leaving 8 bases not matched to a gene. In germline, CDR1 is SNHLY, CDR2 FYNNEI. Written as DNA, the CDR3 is TGTGCCAGCAGCGGGCCGGACAGGGGGCCGTATAATTCACCCCTCCACTTT. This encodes CASSGPDRGPYNSPLHF.

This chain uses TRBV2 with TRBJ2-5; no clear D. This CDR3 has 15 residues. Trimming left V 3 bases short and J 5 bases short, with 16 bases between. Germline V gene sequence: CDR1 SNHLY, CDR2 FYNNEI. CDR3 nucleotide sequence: TGTGCCAGCAGTGATACCCGGGTCTTAAAGGAGACCCAGTACTTC. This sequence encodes CASSDTRVLKETQYF.

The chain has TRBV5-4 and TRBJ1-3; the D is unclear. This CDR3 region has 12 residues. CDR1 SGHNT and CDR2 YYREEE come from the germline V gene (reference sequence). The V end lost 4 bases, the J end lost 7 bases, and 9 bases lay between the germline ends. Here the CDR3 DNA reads TGTGCCAGCAGCCGAGGAGTGAACACCATATATTTT. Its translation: CASSRGVNTIYF.

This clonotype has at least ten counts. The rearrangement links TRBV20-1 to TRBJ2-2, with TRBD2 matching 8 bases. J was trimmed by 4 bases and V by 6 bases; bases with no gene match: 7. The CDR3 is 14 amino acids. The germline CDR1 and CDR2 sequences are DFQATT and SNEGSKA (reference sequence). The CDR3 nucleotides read TGCAGTGCAACCGGGACTAGTATCACCGGGGAGCTGTTTTTT. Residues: CSATGTSITGELFF.